Following are 15 T cell receptor beta chains from one sample sequenced in a study of T-cell reconstitution after alpha-beta-depleted transplantation in children. Molecular barcoding with unique molecular identifiers was used for the TCRbeta library. TCRdb re-called the PCR reads with MiXCR, one entry per CDR3 protein. The sample shows hundreds of thousands of distinct CDR3 sequences, about 12% of them seen only once. The sequencing here drew on PBMCs, taken before TCRalphabeta/CD19-depleted stem cell transplant. The receptors come from a girl aged 2-10 years with congenital amegakaryocytic thrombocytopenia, due to receive a stem cell transplant.

This clonotype was picked up many times. The CDR3 sequence: CASSLEVTGAYNEQFF. The CDR3 nucleotides are TGCGCCAGCAGCTTGGAGGTGACAGGGGCCTACAATGAGCAGTTCTTC. The J gene is TRBJ2-1, the V gene TRBV5-1; 8 nucleotides agree with TRBD1. V was clipped by 0 bases and J by 2 bases; unmatched bases: 4. The CDR3 spans 16 residues. Germline V gene data show CDR1 as SGHRS and CDR2 as YFSETQ. The full variable domain, its missing parts supplied by reference TRBV5-1 and TRBJ2-1, is KAGVTQTPRYLIKTRGQQVTLSCSPISGHRSVSWYQQTPGQGLQFLFEYFSETQRNKGNFPGRFSGRQFSNSRSEMNVSTLELGDSALYLCASSLEVTGAYNEQFFGPGTRLTVL.

This clonotype occurred a few times. The rearrangement joins TRBV7-3 to TRBJ2-1; D gene ambiguous. Germline-derived CDR1 and CDR2 are SGHTA and FQGTGA. The CDR3 is made up of 15 amino acids. Trimming shortened V by 1 base and J by 0 bases, and 7 bases separated the two germline ends. CDR3 loop: CASSLMFGSYNEQFF. The CDR3, as DNA: TGTGCCAGCAGCTTAATGTTCGGCTCCTACAATGAGCAGTTCTTC.

The rearrangement joins TRBV19 to TRBJ2-1; TRBD1 agrees at 10 bases. The trim removed 7 bases at V and 2 bases at J, leaving 8 bases unmatched. The CDR3 consists of 16 residues. CDR1 LNHDA and CDR2 SQIVND come from the germline V gene (reference sequence). The CDR3 region has the DNA TGTGCCAGTACCCCGTCCGGGACAGGGGCCTACAATGAGCAGTTCTTC. Encoded protein: CASTPSGTGAYNEQFF. The variable domain in full, completed from reference TRBV19 and TRBJ2-1, reads DGGITQSPKYLFRKEGQNVTLSCEQNLNHDAMYWYRQDPGQGLRLIYYSQIVNDFQKGDIAEGYSVSREKKESFPLTVTSAQKNPTAFYLCASTPSGTGAYNEQFFGPGTRLTVL.

This clonotype was observed a handful of times. The V and J genes are TRBV5-1 and TRBJ2-7; D possibly corresponds to TRBD1 (5 bases). Trimming shortened V by 0 bases and J by 3 bases, and 13 bases separated the two germline ends. Germline values: CDR1 SGHRS, CDR2 YFSETQ. The CDR3 covers 15 residues. The CDR3 coding sequence is TGCGCCAGCAGCTTGGGACAGATAAGCCTCTACGAGCAGTACTTC. Translated: CASSLGQISLYEQYF.

This clonotype has ten or more counts. The V call is TRBV9, the J call TRBJ2-3, with D possibly being TRBD2 (6 bases). This CDR3 is 15 amino acids long. V was cut by 2 bases and J by 6 bases, with 16 bases left in between. The germline CDR1 and CDR2 sequences are SGDLS and YYNGEE. This CDR3 is CASSVGPEEGDTQYF. The CDR3 bases are TGTGCCAGCAGCGTCGGCCCAGAGGAGGGCGATACGCAGTATTTT.

This clonotype was seen ten or more times. V gene TRBV5-6 combines with J gene TRBJ2-1; D uncertain. CDR3 length: 16 residues. Germline CDR1 is SGHDT and CDR2 is YYEEEE. The V and J ends lost 4 bases and 2 bases respectively, with 16 bases between them. The CDR3 DNA sequence: TGTGCCAGCAGCCCCGACCCCCCAGCCACCTACAATGAGCAGTTCTTC. Translated: CASSPDPPATYNEQFF.

This clonotype was counted many times. The chain links TRBV20-1 to TRBJ2-7; D ambiguous. V gave up 6 bases and J gave up 3 bases, with 9 bases separating them. From germline, CDR1 is DFQATT and CDR2 SNEGSKA (reference sequence). The CDR3 is 11 residues long. Written as DNA, the CDR3 is TGCAGTGCCCACAATAACTACGAGCAGTACTTC. Protein product: CSAHNNYEQYF.

This clonotype was picked up a small number of times. The chain carries TRBV20-1 and TRBJ2-3; 9 bases align to TRBD1. With V trimmed by 6 bases and J by 9 bases, 10 bases remained unmatched. The CDR3 extends over 13 amino acids. Per germline, CDR1 DFQATT and CDR2 SNEGSKA (reference sequence). The CDR3 sequence is CSAYGTGRSTQYF. The CDR3 region has the DNA TGCAGTGCCTACGGGACAGGGAGGAGCACGCAGTATTTT.

This sequence joins TRBV20-1 and TRBJ1-5; TRBD1 matches at 11 bases. This CDR3 spans 15 amino acids. The germline V gene encodes CDR1 DFQATT and CDR2 SNEGSKA (reference sequence). Trimming cost V 6 bases and J 3 bases; bases outside gene matches: 7. In DNA, the CDR3 is TGCAGTGCGGATGGACAGGGGGCCTTCAATCAGCCCCAGCATTTT. Protein: CSADGQGAFNQPQHF.

In its sample, this clonotype was seen many times. The CDR3: CASSPLGLARISNTGELFF. Written as DNA, the CDR3 is TGTGCCAGCAGCCCTTTGGGACTAGCGAGGATTTCGAACACCGGGGAGCTGTTTTTT. The J gene is TRBJ2-2, the V gene TRBV4-2; 10 bases are a match to TRBD2. V was clipped by 4 bases and J by 0 bases; unmatched bases: 11. Per the germline V gene, CDR1 is LGHNA and CDR2 is YNFKEQ. This CDR3 spans 19 amino acids.

This clonotype was detected ten times or more. This chain uses TRBV5-1 with TRBJ2-4, with TRBD1 matching 8 bases. The germline V gene encodes CDR1 SGHRS and CDR2 YFSETQ. V lost 1 base and J lost 6; bases outside the gene matches: 6. The CDR3 length is 15 residues. The CDR3 here is CASSLKDRVVNIQYF. In DNA form, the CDR3 reads TGCGCCAGCAGCTTGAAGGACAGGGTGGTAAACATTCAGTACTTC.

This clonotype has more than one count but fewer than ten. The chain uses TRBV30 and TRBJ2-3; a weak D match, TRBD2 (5 bases). CDR1 GTSNPN and CDR2 SVGIG come from the germline V gene (reference sequence). Trimming cost V 5 bases and J 3 bases, with 9 bases left between them. The CDR3 extends over 12 amino acids. CDR3 in amino acids: CAWYRGTDTQYF. The CDR3 bases are TGTGCCTGGTACCGAGGGACAGATACGCAGTATTTT.

Ten or more counts support this clonotype. The chain combines TRBV10-3 with TRBJ2-5; D unresolved. V was pared by 0 bases and J by 4 bases, with 15 bases between. Germline V gene sequence: CDR1 ENHRY, CDR2 SYGVKD. The CDR3 spans 16 residues. The CDR3 DNA reads TGTGCCATCAGTGAGTCCAGGACGGGCGTGGGAGAGACCCAGTACTTC. This encodes CAISESRTGVGETQYF.

The table lists this clonotype with many counts. This chain joins TRBV20-1 and TRBJ1-1; D is uncertain. From germline, CDR1 is DFQATT and CDR2 SNEGSKA (reference sequence). The CDR3 extends over 12 amino acids. Trimming cost V 6 bases and J 3 bases, with 11 bases left between them. Here the CDR3 DNA reads TGCAGTGCCGAGGCGGCCCACACTGAAGCTTTCTTT. It encodes CSAEAAHTEAFF.

This sequence joins TRBV7-8 and TRBJ2-7; no clear D gene. V lost 1 base, J lost 5 bases, and 6 bases lay in between. Germline CDR1 is SGHVS and CDR2 is FQNEAQ. There are 12 residues in the CDR3. Here the CDR3 DNA reads TGTGCCAGCAGCTTAGGAGTACACGAGCAGTACTTC. It is translated as CASSLGVHEQYF.